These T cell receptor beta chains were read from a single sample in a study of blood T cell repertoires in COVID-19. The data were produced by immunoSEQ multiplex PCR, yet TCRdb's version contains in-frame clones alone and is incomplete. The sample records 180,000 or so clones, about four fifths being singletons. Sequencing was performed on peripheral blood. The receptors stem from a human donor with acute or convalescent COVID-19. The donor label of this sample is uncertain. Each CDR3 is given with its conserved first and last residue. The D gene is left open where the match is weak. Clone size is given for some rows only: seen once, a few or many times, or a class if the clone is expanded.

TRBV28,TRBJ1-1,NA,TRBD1,TGTGCCAGCAGGACTACAGGGGGGCTTGCTGAAGCTTTCTTT,CASRTTGGLAEAFF
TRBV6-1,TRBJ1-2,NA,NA,TGTGCCAGCAGTGAAGGAGGGGGATCGGGGTATGGCTACACCTTC,CASSEGGGSGYGYTF
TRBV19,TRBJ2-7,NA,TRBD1,TGTGCCAGTAGTATAGGGCCAGGGGGAGTGTACGAGCAGTACTTC,CASSIGPGGVYEQYF
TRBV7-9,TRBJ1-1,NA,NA,TGTGCCAGCAGCCCCCGAGAGGGGAACACTGAAGCTTTCTTT,CASSPREGNTEAFF
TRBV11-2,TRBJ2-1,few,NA,TGTGCCAGCAGCTTTCCGGGGACCTACAATGAGCAGTTCTTC,CASSFPGTYNEQFF
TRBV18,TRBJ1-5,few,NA,TGTGCCAGCTCACTGACAGATAGCAATCAGCCCCAGCATTTT,CASSLTDSNQPQHF
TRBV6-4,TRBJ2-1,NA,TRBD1,TGTGCCAGCAGTGACCCGGGACAGGGGAAGGGGAATGAGCAGTTCTTC,CASSDPGQGKGNEQFF
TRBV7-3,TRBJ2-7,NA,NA,TGTGCCAGCAGCCACGGAGCAGGGGATTACTACGAGCAGTACTTC,CASSHGAGDYYEQYF
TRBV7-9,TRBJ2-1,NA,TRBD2,TGTGCCAGCAGCTTCGCTAGCGGGGGGGCTAACAATGAGCAGTTCTTC,CASSFASGGANNEQFF
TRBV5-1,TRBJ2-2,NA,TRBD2,TGCGCCAGCAGCTTGGGGGCTATAGCGGGAGGAGGCACCGGGGAGCTGTTTTTT,CASSLGAIAGGGTGELFF
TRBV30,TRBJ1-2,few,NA,TGTGCCTGGAGAGATTACAGGGCCAACTATGGCTACACCTTC,CAWRDYRANYGYTF
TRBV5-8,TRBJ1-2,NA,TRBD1,TGTGCCAGCAGCGGGACAGCGTCGATATATGGCTACACCTTC,CASSGTASIYGYTF
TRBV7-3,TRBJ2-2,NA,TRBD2,TGTGCCAGCAGGCCAGCGGGGGGGCCAGGCGCCGGGGAGCTGTTTTTT,CASRPAGGPGAGELFF
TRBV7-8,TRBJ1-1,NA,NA,TGTGCCAGCAGCTTAGGGAGGACGGTCGAAGCTTTCTTT,CASSLGRTVEAFF
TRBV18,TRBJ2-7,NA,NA,TGTGCCAGCTCCCCATCAGGGCTCCGTGATAGGGAGCAGTACTTC,CASSPSGLRDREQYF
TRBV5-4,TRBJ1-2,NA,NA,TGTGCCAGCAGCTTGAACAGGGCTGGCTACACCTTC,CASSLNRAGYTF
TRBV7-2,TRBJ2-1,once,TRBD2,TGTGCCAGCAGCTTGGGCGGGAGTGGGAATGAGCAGTTCTTC,CASSLGGSGNEQFF
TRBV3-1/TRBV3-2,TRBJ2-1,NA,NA,TGTGCCAGCAGCCCAACTCGGGGGTCCTACAATGAGCAGTTCTTC,CASSPTRGSYNEQFF
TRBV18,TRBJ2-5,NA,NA,TGTGCCAGCTCACCACCGGGACAACAAGAGACCCAGTACTTC,CASSPPGQQETQYF
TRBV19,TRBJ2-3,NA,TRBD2,TGTGCCAGTAGTAATGGGGGGGGCACAGATACGCAGTATTTT,CASSNGGGTDTQYF
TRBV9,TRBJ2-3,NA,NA,TGTGCCAGCAGCGTTTACAGTTACACAGATACGCAGTATTTT,CASSVYSYTDTQYF
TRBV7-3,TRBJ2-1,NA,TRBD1,TGTGCCAGCAGCGGGACAGCAAACAATGAGCAGTTCTTC,CASSGTANNEQFF
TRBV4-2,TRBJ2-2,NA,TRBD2,TGTGCCAGCAGCCCCCGGTCAGGCGGGAGGGACACCGGGGAGCTGTTTTTT,CASSPRSGGRDTGELFF
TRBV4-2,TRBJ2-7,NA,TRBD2,TGTGCCAGCAGCCAAGAAGTACTAGCGGGGGGATCCTCCTACGAGCAGTACTTC,CASSQEVLAGGSSYEQYF
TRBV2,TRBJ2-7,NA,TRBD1,TGTGCCAGCAGTGGGACAGGGGGACTGACCTACGAGCAGTACTTC,CASSGTGGLTYEQYF
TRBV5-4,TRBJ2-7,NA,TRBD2,TGTGCCAGCAGCTTGGCTTTCGGGGGGACCGCCTTTACGCAGTACTTC,CASSLAFGGTAFTQYF
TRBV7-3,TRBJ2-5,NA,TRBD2,TGTGCCAGCAGTCCTCAAGCGGGAGGTCTGGAGACCCAGTACTTC,CASSPQAGGLETQYF
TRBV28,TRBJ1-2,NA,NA,TGTGCCAGCAGTTCACTGGGAGACGTTCAAGGGCGCGGCTACACCTTC,CASSSLGDVQGRGYTF
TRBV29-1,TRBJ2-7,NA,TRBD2,TGCAGCGTTGAACTAGCGGGTGTCTCCTACGAGCAGTACTTC,CSVELAGVSYEQYF
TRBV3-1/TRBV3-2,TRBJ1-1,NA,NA,TGTGCCAGCAGCACAGGACAGCAGGCTTTCTTT,CASSTGQQAFF
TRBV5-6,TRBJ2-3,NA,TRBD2,TGTGCCAGCAGCCCCCAGGCGGGCGGGGGGGTCACAGATACGCAGTATTTT,CASSPQAGGGVTDTQYF
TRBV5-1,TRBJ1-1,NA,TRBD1,TGCGCCAGCAGCTCCGGGACAGGACGCCCACAGAACACTGAAGCTTTCTTT,CASSSGTGRPQNTEAFF
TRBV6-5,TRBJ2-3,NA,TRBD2,TGTGCCAGCAGACGCCCGGGACTAGTCTCAGATACGCAGTATTTT,CASRRPGLVSDTQYF
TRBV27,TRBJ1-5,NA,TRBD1,TGTGCCAGCAGTTCAGAGACCCGGACAGGGCTCAATCAGCCCCAGCATTTT,CASSSETRTGLNQPQHF
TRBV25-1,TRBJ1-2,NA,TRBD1,TGTGCCAGCAGTGCCCTGACAGGGACAGGGCTGTATGGCTACACCTTC,CASSALTGTGLYGYTF
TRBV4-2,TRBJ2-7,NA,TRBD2,TGTGCCAGTGGGACTAGCGGGAGCTACGAGCAGTACTTC,CASGTSGSYEQYF
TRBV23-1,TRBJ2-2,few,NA,TGCGCCAGCACCCCCGGCGAGGGAAAACGGGCCACCGGGGAGCTGTTTTTT,CASTPGEGKRATGELFF
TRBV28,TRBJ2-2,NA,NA,TGTGCCAGCAGTTCGACCGGGGAGCTGTTTTTT,CASSSTGELFF
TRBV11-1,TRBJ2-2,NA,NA,TGTGCCAGCAGCTCTCGACGGGGAACCGGGGAGCTGTTTTTT,CASSSRRGTGELFF
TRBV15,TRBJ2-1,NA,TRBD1,TGTGCCACCAGCAGGATAGGGGGCACACACAATGAGCAGTTCTTC,CATSRIGGTHNEQFF
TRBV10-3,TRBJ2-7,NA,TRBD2,TGTGCCACCAGAGAAAAACTAGCGGGGTCGTACGAGCAGTACTTC,CATREKLAGSYEQYF
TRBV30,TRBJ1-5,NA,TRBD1,TGTGCCTGGAGTGTGGGGACAGGGGGCCATCAGCCCCAGCATTTT,CAWSVGTGGHQPQHF
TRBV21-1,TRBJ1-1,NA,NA,TGTGCCAGCAGCCAGGGACAGGGGGAATCTGAAGCTTTCTTT,CASSQGQGESEAFF
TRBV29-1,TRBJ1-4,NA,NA,TGCAGCGTTGAAGATCGCGAGGGTCGGGCTAATGAAAAACTGTTTTTT,CSVEDREGRANEKLFF
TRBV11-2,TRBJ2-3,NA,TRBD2,TGTGCCAGCAGCGTTTCTAGCGGGAGGTCCCCCACAGATACGCAGTATTTT,CASSVSSGRSPTDTQYF
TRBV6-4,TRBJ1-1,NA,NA,TGTGCCAGCAGGGAAGGGGGTCTGGGCACTGAAGCTTTCTTT,CASREGGLGTEAFF
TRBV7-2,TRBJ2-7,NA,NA,TGTGCCAGCAGCCCAGACTCGGGCTACGAGCAGTACTTC,CASSPDSGYEQYF
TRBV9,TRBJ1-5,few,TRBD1,TGTGCCAGCAGCCCTCCAGGACAGGATCAGCCCCAGCATTTT,CASSPPGQDQPQHF
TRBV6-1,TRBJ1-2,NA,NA,TGTGCCAGCAGTGAACAGGGGAACTATGGCTACACCTTC,CASSEQGNYGYTF
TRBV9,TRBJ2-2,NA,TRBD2,TGTGCCAGCAGCCCCCGGGGTAGCGGGGGCGTGAACACCGGGGAGCTGTTTTTT,CASSPRGSGGVNTGELFF
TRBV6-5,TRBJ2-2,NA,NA,TGTGCCAGCAGTTACTCGACGTGGGGCGCGGCCGGGGAGCTGTTTTTT,CASSYSTWGAAGELFF
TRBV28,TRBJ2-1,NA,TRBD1,TGTGCCAGCAGTACCGGGACAGCTTACAATGAGCAGTTCTTC,CASSTGTAYNEQFF
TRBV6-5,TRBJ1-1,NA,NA,TGTGCCAGCAGTTCCCCGGGACAACTTATGAACACTGAAGCTTTCTTT,CASSSPGQLMNTEAFF
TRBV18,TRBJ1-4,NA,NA,TGTGCCAGCTCACCACGAGAGTCAGAGGGAATTGAAAAACTGTTTTTT,CASSPRESEGIEKLFF